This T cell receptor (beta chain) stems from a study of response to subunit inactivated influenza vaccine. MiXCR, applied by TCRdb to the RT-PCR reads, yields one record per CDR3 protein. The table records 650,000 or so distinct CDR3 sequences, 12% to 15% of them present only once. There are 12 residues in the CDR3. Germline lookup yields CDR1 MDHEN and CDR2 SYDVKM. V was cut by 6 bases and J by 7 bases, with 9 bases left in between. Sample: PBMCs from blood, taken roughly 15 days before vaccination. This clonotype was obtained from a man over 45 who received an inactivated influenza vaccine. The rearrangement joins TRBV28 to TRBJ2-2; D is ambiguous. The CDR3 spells CASSLLVGELFF. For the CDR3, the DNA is TGTGCCAGCAGCCTCCTTGTCGGGGAGCTGTTTTTT.